Below, 27 T cell receptor beta chains from the same sample are listed, as sequenced in a study of CD4+ T cells in melanoma. The table came from immunoSEQ multiplex PCR; TCRdb's copy has only in-frame clones and leaves some out. Of 4,500 to 6,500 clones listed, about 70% are singletons. What was sequenced was cells from a culture (not recorded whether cultured in vitro). The receptors were gathered from a human donor with melanoma.

The rearrangement joins TRBV7-2 to TRBJ2-5, with D unclear. Trimming removed 1 base at V and 4 bases at J, with 4 bases between. The germline V gene encodes CDR1 SGHTA and CDR2 FQGNSA. The CDR3 sequence is 12 residues long. For the CDR3, the DNA is TGTGCCAGCAGCTTAGGGAGAGAGACCCAGTACTTC. Its protein is CASSLGRETQYF.

This clone was detected a few times. This rearrangement joins TRBV30 to TRBJ2-5, with TRBD2 identical over 7 bases. The V gene end was trimmed by 2 bases and the J gene end by 2 bases; junction bases not matched to a gene: 5. Germline CDR1 GTSNPN, CDR2 SVGIG (reference sequence). The CDR3 length is 14 residues. The CDR3, as DNA: TGTGCCTGGAGTAGAGCGGGGTCTCAAGAGACCCAGTACTTC. Its protein is CAWSRAGSQETQYF.

Points on this clone: Compared with germline, one end of the junction differs, possibly owing to a read error. The gene calls are TRBV2 and TRBJ1-1; D unresolved. The CDR3 totals 15 residues. CDR1 SNHLY and CDR2 FYNNEI come from the germline V gene. In DNA, the CDR3 is TGTGCCAGCAGTGAAGCAGGCGTACGGAATTTTGAAGTTTTCTTT. It translates to CASSEAGVRNFEVFF. The full variable domain, rest sourced from reference TRBV2 and TRBJ1-1, is EPEVTQTPSHQVTQMGQEVILRCVPISNHLYFYWYRQILGQKVEFLVSFYNNEISEKSEIFDDQFSVERPDGSNFTLKIRSTKLEDSAMYFCASSEAGVRNFEVFFGQGTRLTVV.

This clone is medium-sized by share. This chain connects TRBV27 to TRBJ2-1; 7 nucleotides line up with TRBD1. CDR1 is MNHEY and CDR2 is SMNVEV in the germline V gene (reference sequence). The CDR3 is 14 amino acids. With 5 bases clipped from V and 7 bases from J, the junction kept 8 bases outside the gene matches. The CDR3 loop reads CASSPQGLGNEQFF. The CDR3 region has the DNA TGTGCCAGCAGTCCACAGGGGTTGGGGAATGAGCAGTTCTTC.

CDR3 bases: TGTGCCATCAGTGACCGGGCGGATACTAATTCACCCCTCCACTTT. It encodes CAISDRADTNSPLHF. The J gene is TRBJ1-6, the V gene TRBV10-3; no clear D. The germline gives CDR1 ENHRY, CDR2 SYGVKD. The CDR3 totals 15 residues. V lost 3 bases to trimming and J lost 6 bases, with 12 bases between them.

This clone was detected only once. The rearrangement links TRBV5-1 to TRBJ2-7, with D possibly being TRBD1 or TRBD2 (6 bases each). Trimming pared 0 bases from V and 3 bases from J, leaving 10 bases between. Germline-derived CDR1 and CDR2 are SGHRS and YFSETQ. CDR3 length: 14 amino acids. The CDR3, as DNA: TGCGCCAGCAGCTTGGCCGGGGGACACTACGAGCAGTACTTC. As protein: CASSLAGGHYEQYF.

The chain employs TRBV29-1 and TRBJ2-7; the D is unclear. This CDR3 is built from 13 residues. Trimming removed 2 bases from V and 0 bases from J, with 8 bases in between. Germline values: CDR1 SQVTM, CDR2 ANQGSEA. CDR3 region: CSVESEFSYEQYF. CDR3 nucleotide sequence: TGCAGCGTTGAATCAGAATTCTCCTACGAGCAGTACTTC.

This clone counts as large (0.1 to 1%). This chain connects TRBV19 to TRBJ1-1; D uncertain. The V gene lost 5 bases and the J gene lost 0 bases, with 10 bases spanning the gap. Germline CDR1 LNHDA, CDR2 SQIVND (reference sequence). This CDR3 region has 14 residues. The CDR3 DNA follows: TGTGCCAGTAGTCTCCCCGGGTTGAACACTGAAGCTTTCTTT. Translated, it gives CASSLPGLNTEAFF.

This clone was seen more than once but under ten times. The rearrangement links TRBV19 to TRBJ2-7; unclear D gene. Trimming stripped 6 bases from V and 2 bases from J, with 11 bases between. The CDR3 has 13 amino acids. From germline, CDR1 is LNHDA and CDR2 SQIVND (reference sequence). CDR3 in DNA: TGTGCCAGTAGCAGGACGGTCACCTACGAGCAGTACTTC. Translating gives CASSRTVTYEQYF.

Only a few counts were recorded for this clone. J is TRBJ1-5 and V is TRBV4-2; TRBD1 is a possible D gene (5 bases). Trimming left V 2 bases short and J 0 bases short, with 17 bases between. The CDR3 is 18 residues long. Germline lookup yields CDR1 LGHNA and CDR2 YNFKEQ. CDR3 in amino acids: CASSQQRAQGLSNQPQHF. The CDR3 coding sequence is TGTGCCAGCAGCCAACAACGGGCGCAGGGCCTTAGCAATCAGCCCCAGCATTTT.

The rearrangement links TRBV5-4 to TRBJ2-2; D is ambiguous. The germline V and J ends were trimmed by 5 bases and 6 bases, with 17 bases remaining between them. This CDR3 region has 15 residues. Germline values: CDR1 SGHNT, CDR2 YYREEE (reference sequence). The CDR3, as DNA: TGTGCCAGCAGTCCCCTAAAAAATTTTGCCGGGGAGCTGTTTTTT. The encoded protein is CASSPLKNFAGELFF.

This clone was observed a handful of times. This chain links TRBV7-8 with TRBJ1-6; D gene ambiguous. Germline CDR1 is SGHVS and CDR2 is FQNEAQ. This CDR3 is built from 14 residues. Between the trimmed V and J ends, which lost 3 bases and 9 bases, there was a span of 12 bases. The CDR3 protein is CASSFAQWRSPLHF. Here the CDR3 DNA reads TGTGCCAGCAGCTTTGCACAGTGGCGTTCACCCCTCCACTTT.

The CDR3, as DNA: TGCGCCAGCAGCAGCCGGGGGGGCGCCTACAATGAGCAGTTCTTC. Residues: CASSSRGGAYNEQFF. The rearrangement uses TRBV4-1 and TRBJ2-1, with 8 bases fitting TRBD2. The CDR3 runs 15 residues. V gave up 5 bases and J gave up 2 bases; unmatched junction bases: 5. Per germline, CDR1 MGHRA and CDR2 YSYEKL.

The V gene is TRBV14, the J gene TRBJ1-1, with D unresolved. Deletions cut 0 bases from V and 3 bases from J, with 5 bases between. Germline CDR1 is SGHDN and CDR2 is FVKESK. This CDR3 has 13 amino acids. The CDR3 sequence is CASSQDWDTEAFF. The CDR3 nucleotides are TGTGCCAGCAGCCAAGATTGGGACACTGAAGCTTTCTTT. Using reference TRBV14 and TRBJ1-1 for the parts outside the CDR3, the full variable domain is EAGVTQFPSHSVIEKGQTVTLRCDPISGHDNLYWYRRVMGKEIKFLLHFVKESKQDESGMPNNRFLAERTGGTYSTLKVQPAELEDSGVYFCASSQDWDTEAFFGQGTRLTVV.

J is TRBJ2-2 and V is TRBV4-3, with D possibly TRBD2 on 6 matching bases. With 4 bases removed from V and 5 bases from J, the gap between germline ends came to 17 bases. This CDR3 region has 16 residues. Per the germline V gene, CDR1 is LGHNA and CDR2 is YSLEER. The CDR3 bases are TGCGCCAGCAGCCCCCAATCGGGGGTTGGAACCGGGGAGCTGTTTTTT. It specifies CASSPQSGVGTGELFF.

This clone occurred once. CDR3 residues: CASSLVWGPEQYF. The CDR3 DNA sequence: TGTGCCAGCAGCTTAGTCTGGGGGCCTGAGCAGTACTTC. The chain has TRBV7-8 and TRBJ2-7, with D possibly matching TRBD1 (6 bases). V was clipped by 1 base and J by 7 bases, with 11 bases between them. Per the germline V gene, CDR1 is SGHVS and CDR2 is FQNEAQ. The CDR3 has 13 residues.

V gene TRBV9 combines with J gene TRBJ2-1, with 7 bases matching TRBD2. Trimming at V came to 3 bases and at J to 3 bases, leaving 6 bases not matched to a gene. Germline V CDR1 and CDR2: SGDLS, YYNGEE. The CDR3 loop spans 15 amino acids. Written as DNA, the CDR3 is TGTGCCAGCAGCGCTCGGGACTACAGCTACAATGAGCAGTTCTTC. This translates into CASSARDYSYNEQFF. The full variable domain, its missing parts supplied by reference TRBV9 and TRBJ2-1, is DSGVTQTPKHLITATGQRVTLRCSPRSGDLSVYWYQQSLDQGLQFLIQYYNGEERAKGNILERFSAQQFPDLHSELNLSSLELGDSALYFCASSARDYSYNEQFFGPGTRLTVL.

This chain joins TRBV27 and TRBJ2-3; D is uncertain. The CDR3 consists of 23 residues. The V end lost 4 bases, the J end lost 2 bases, and 37 bases lay between the germline ends. Germline assignment: CDR1 MNHEY and CDR2 SMNVEV (reference sequence). CDR3 nucleotide sequence: TGTGCCAGCAGTTCCTCACAACCTCATGGCACGTCAACCCTCCTATACCTCACAGATACGCAGTATTTT. Encoded protein: CASSSSQPHGTSTLLYLTDTQYF.

J is TRBJ2-1 and V is TRBV28; 9 nucleotides agree with TRBD1. CDR1 and CDR2 (germline): MDHEN, SYDVKM. CDR3 length: 14 residues. The junction had 12 bases not matched to a gene; V was cut back by 6 bases and J by 12 bases. This CDR3 is CASSLPQDRGGQFF. CDR3 in DNA: TGTGCCAGCAGCCTACCCCAGGACAGGGGAGGGCAGTTCTTC.

The chain combines TRBV28 with TRBJ1-1; D is perhaps TRBD1 (6 bases). The germline V gene has CDR1 MDHEN and CDR2 SYDVKM. This CDR3 is 15 amino acids long. The V end lost 4 bases, the J end lost 1 base, and 13 bases lay between the germline ends. CDR3 DNA: TGTGCCAGCAGTTCTACTGGGGGGGCGAACACTGAAGCTTTCTTT. The encoded protein is CASSSTGGANTEAFF.

The chain employs TRBV5-8 and TRBJ2-1; D unclear. The CDR3 totals 12 residues. Germline values: CDR1 SGHTS, CDR2 YDEGEE. V lost 1 base and J lost 8, with 7 bases in between. The CDR3 is CASSLLWDEQFF. CDR3 nucleotide sequence: TGTGCCAGCAGCTTGTTATGGGATGAGCAGTTCTTC. Based on the CDR3 plus reference TRBV5-8 and TRBJ2-1, the full variable domain is EAGVTQSPTHLIKTRGQQATLRCSPISGHTSVYWYQQALGLGLQFLLWYDEGEERNRGNFPPRFSGRQFPNYSSELNVNALELEDSALYLCASSLLWDEQFFGPGTRLTVL.

The chain couples TRBV2 to TRBJ2-1; D might be TRBD1 (6 bases). The CDR3 covers 16 residues. Germline V gene lookup returns CDR1 SNHLY and CDR2 FYNNEI. V lost 4 bases to trimming and J lost 7 bases, with 20 bases between them. This CDR3 is CASSAFHSQGSNEQFF. CDR3 DNA sequence: TGTGCCAGCAGTGCATTCCACTCACAGGGATCAAATGAGCAGTTCTTC.

Worth noting for this clone: This sample also contains other DNA sequences that code for the same CDR3. The J gene is TRBJ1-2, the V gene TRBV4-3; D gene unclear. From germline, CDR1 is LGHNA and CDR2 YSLEER. Trimming shortened V by 0 bases and J by 2 bases, and 10 bases separated the two germline ends. The CDR3 extends over 15 amino acids. Here the CDR3 DNA reads TGCGCCAGCAGCCAAGATCGTACAGCCAACTATGGCTACACCTTC. Its protein product is CASSQDRTANYGYTF.

V and J are TRBV6-5 and TRBJ1-4; no reliable D call. Germline V gives CDR1 MNHEY, CDR2 SVGAGI. CDR3 length: 15 residues. V was cut by 2 bases and J by 0 bases, with 7 bases left in between. CDR3 bases: TGTGCCAGCAGTTACGGGATTGCAACTAATGAAAAACTGTTTTTT. It codes for CASSYGIATNEKLFF.

The CDR3 sequence is CASSYSWAQYF. As DNA, the CDR3 is TGTGCCAGCAGTTATTCCTGGGCGCAGTACTTC. The chain couples TRBV6-2 or TRBV6-3 to TRBJ2-7; D is uncertain. The ends were cut back, 3 bases at V and 9 bases at J, with 9 bases in the middle. Germline V gene data show CDR1 as MNHEY and CDR2 as SVGEGT. This CDR3 is 11 amino acids long.

The CDR3 here is CASSRPLGGYNEQFF. CDR3 DNA sequence: TGTGCCAGCAGTAGGCCCCTCGGGGGATACAATGAGCAGTTCTTC. The V call is TRBV6-2 or TRBV6-3, the J call TRBJ2-1; possibly TRBD2 for D (6 bases). The V end was cut by 5 bases, the J end by 4 bases, with 15 bases between. The CDR3 consists of 15 residues. CDR1 is MNHEY and CDR2 is SVGEGT in the germline V gene.

CDR3 loop: CASSSTGELFF. The CDR3 region has the DNA TGTGCCAGCAGCTCCACCGGGGAGCTGTTTTTT. V usage is TRBV11-2 and J usage is TRBJ2-2, with D uncertain. The V gene's germline CDR1 is SGHAT and CDR2 FQNNGV. CDR3 length equals 11 residues. V lost 4 bases to trimming and J lost 4 bases, with 1 base between them. Using reference TRBV11-2 and TRBJ2-2 for the parts outside the CDR3, the full variable domain is EAGVAQSPRYKIIEKRQSVAFWCNPISGHATLYWYQQILGQGPKLLIQFQNNGVVDDSQLPKDRFSAERLKGVDSTLKIQPAKLEDSAVYLCASSSTGELFFGEGSRLTVL.